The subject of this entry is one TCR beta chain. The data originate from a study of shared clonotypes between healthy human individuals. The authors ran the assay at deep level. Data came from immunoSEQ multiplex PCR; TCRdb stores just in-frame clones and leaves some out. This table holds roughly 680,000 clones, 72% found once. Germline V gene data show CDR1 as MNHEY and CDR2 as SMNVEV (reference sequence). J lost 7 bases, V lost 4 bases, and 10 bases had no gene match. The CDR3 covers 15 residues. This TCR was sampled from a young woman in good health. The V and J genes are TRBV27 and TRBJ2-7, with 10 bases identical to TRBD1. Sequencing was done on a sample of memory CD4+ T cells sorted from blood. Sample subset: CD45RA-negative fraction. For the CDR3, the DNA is TGTGCCAGCAGTTCGAGACGGGACAGGGGACGGGAGCAGTACTTC. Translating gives CASSSRRDRGREQYF.